This T cell receptor (beta chain) was sequenced in a study of early T cells in non-severe SARS-CoV-2 infection. Trimming stripped 6 bases from V and 3 bases from J, with 12 bases between. Germline CDR1 and CDR2: LNHDA and SQIVND (reference sequence). This CDR3 is 13 amino acids long. TCRdb re-called the 5' RACE reads with MiXCR, one entry per CDR3 protein. The sample has around 62,000 distinct CDR3 sequences; more than 4% are singletons. This chain joins TRBV19 and TRBJ2-7; TRBD1 is a possible D gene (6 bases). The source material was whole blood. The receptor comes from an adult who was a healthcare worker with PCR-confirmed SARS-CoV-2 infection or an uninfected control (not recorded which). CDR3 nucleotides: TGTGCCAGTAGCCCCAGGGGAAACTACGAGCAGTACTTC. Translated, it gives CASSPRGNYEQYF.